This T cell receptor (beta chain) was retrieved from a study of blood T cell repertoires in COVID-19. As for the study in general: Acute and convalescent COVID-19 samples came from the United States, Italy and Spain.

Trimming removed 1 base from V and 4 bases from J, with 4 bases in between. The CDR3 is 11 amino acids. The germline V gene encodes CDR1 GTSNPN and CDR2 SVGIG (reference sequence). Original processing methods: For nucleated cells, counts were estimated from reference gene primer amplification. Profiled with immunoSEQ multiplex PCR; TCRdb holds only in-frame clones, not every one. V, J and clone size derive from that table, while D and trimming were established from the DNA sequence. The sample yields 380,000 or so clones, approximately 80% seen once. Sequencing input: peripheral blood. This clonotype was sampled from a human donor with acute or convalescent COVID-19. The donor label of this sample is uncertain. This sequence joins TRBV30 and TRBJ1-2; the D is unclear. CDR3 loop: CAWSALYGYTF. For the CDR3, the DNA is TGTGCCTGGAGTGCCCTCTATGGCTACACCTTC.